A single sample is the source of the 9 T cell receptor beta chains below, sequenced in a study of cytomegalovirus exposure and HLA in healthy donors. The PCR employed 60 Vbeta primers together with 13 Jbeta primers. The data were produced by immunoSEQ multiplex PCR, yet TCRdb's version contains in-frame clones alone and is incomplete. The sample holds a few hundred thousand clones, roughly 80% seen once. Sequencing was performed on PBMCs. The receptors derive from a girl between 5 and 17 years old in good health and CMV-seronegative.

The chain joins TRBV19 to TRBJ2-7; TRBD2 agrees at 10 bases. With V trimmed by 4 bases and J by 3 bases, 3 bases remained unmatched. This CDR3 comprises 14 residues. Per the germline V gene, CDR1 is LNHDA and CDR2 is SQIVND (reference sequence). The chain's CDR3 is CASSKLAGHYEQYF. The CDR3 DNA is TGTGCCAGTAGTAAACTAGCGGGACACTACGAGCAGTACTTC.

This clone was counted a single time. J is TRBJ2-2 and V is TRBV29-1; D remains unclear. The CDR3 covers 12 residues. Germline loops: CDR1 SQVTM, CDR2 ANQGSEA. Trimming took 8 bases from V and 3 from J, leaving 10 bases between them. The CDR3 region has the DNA TGCAGCACTATCGACTACACCGGGGAGCTGTTTTTT. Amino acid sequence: CSTIDYTGELFF.

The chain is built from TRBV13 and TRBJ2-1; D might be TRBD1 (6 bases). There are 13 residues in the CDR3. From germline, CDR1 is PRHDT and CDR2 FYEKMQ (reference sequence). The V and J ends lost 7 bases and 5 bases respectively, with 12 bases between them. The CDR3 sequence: CASNGQGHNEQFF. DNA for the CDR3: TGTGCCAGCAACGGCCAGGGGCACAATGAGCAGTTCTTC.

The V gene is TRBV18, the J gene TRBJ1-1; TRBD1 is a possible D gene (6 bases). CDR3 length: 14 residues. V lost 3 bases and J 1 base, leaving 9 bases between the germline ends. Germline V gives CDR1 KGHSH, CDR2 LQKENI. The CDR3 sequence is CASSPRQENTEAFF. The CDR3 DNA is TGTGCCAGCTCACCCAGACAGGAGAACACTGAAGCTTTCTTT.

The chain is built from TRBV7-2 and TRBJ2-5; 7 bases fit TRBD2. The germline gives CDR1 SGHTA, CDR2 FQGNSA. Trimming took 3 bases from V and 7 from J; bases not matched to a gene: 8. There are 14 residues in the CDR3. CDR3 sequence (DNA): TGTGCCAGCAGCTTCCTCGCGGGGAGGGTGACCCAGTACTTC. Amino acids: CASSFLAGRVTQYF. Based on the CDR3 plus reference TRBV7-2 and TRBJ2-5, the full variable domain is GAGVSQSPSNKVTEKGKDVELRCDPISGHTALYWYRQSLGQGLEFLIYFQGNSAPDKSGLPSDRFSAERTGGSVSTLTIQRTQQEDSAVYLCASSFLAGRVTQYFGPGTRLLVL.

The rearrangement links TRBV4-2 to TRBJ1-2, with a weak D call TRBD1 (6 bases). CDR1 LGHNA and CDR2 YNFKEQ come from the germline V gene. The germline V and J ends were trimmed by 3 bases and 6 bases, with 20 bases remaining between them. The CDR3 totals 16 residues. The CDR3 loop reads CASSQGRGGRGDGYTF. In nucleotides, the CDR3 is TGTGCCAGCAGCCAGGGACGGGGGGGGCGCGGGGATGGCTACACCTTC.

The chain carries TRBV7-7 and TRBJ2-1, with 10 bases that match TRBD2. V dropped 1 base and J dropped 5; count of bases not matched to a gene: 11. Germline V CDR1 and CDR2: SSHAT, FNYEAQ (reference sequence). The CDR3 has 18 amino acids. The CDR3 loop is CASSLGGGAGGPHNEQFF. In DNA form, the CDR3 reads TGTGCCAGCAGCTTAGGTGGTGGAGCGGGGGGGCCTCACAATGAGCAGTTCTTC. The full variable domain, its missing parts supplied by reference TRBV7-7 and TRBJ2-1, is GAGVSQSPRYKVTKRGQDVTLRCDPISSHATLYWYQQALGQGPEFLTYFNYEAQPDKSGLPSDRFSAERPEGSISTLTIQRTEQRDSAMYRCASSLGGGAGGPHNEQFFGPGTRLTVL.

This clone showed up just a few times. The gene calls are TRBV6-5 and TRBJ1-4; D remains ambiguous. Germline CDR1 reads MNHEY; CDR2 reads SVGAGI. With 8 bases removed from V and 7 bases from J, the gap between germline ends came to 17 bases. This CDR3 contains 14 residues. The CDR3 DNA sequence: TGTGCCAGCCGCCGGGGATTCGATAGTGAAAAACTGTTTTTT. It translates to CASRRGFDSEKLFF.

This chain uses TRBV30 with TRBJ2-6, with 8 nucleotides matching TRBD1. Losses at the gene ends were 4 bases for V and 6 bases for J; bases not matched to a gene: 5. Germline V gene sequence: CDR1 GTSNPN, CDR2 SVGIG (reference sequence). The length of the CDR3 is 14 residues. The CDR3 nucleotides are TGTGCCTGGACAGGGGGCTATGAGGCCAACGTCCTGACTTTC. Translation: CAWTGGYEANVLTF.